Presented here are 22 T cell receptor beta chains from one specimen sequenced in a study of T cells in Graves' hyperthyroidism and ophthalmopathy. Authors of the study amplified TCR beta CDR3 regions from RNA transcripts. The HTBI primer set drove a first-round RT-PCR of the TCR CDR3. TCRdb redid the calling of the multiplex PCR reads with MiXCR, one entry per CDR3 protein. Seen here are 380,000 or so distinct CDR3 sequences, 15% to 20% observed once, and the top ten hold around 4%. Sequencing was carried out using blood. These receptor sequences come from a woman between 18 and 29 years old with Graves' hyperthyroidism.

This clonotype was seen at least ten times. The chain carries TRBV29-1 and TRBJ1-2, with D hard to call. Looked up from germline, CDR1 is SQVTM and CDR2 is ANQGSEA. V gave up 1 base and J gave up 8 bases, with 14 bases separating them. The CDR3 sequence is 13 residues long. The CDR3 bases are TGCAGCGTTGAAGGGACCCTCGGCAGGGGCTACACCTTC. It is translated as CSVEGTLGRGYTF.

The rearrangement joins TRBV6-1 to TRBJ1-1; the D is unclear. V dropped 0 bases and J dropped 7 bases, with 9 bases sitting between them. The V gene's germline CDR1 is MNHNS and CDR2 SASEGT. The CDR3 totals 13 residues. CDR3 amino acids: CASSEALSVEAFF. The DNA of the CDR3 is TGTGCCAGCAGTGAAGCGCTTTCGGTTGAAGCTTTCTTT.

The sample holds many counts of this clonotype. The V gene is TRBV20-1, the J gene TRBJ2-7; TRBD2 aligns across 9 bases. The germline CDR1 and CDR2 sequences are DFQATT and SNEGSKA (reference sequence). J lost 2 bases, V lost 3 bases, and 11 bases had no gene match. The CDR3 has 16 amino acids. The CDR3 sequence is CSASAILAGLTYEQYF. The CDR3 DNA follows: TGCAGTGCTAGTGCCATTCTAGCGGGACTAACCTACGAGCAGTACTTC.

The sample holds many counts of this clonotype. The gene calls are TRBV9 and TRBJ1-3, with D uncertain. Looked up from germline, CDR1 is SGDLS and CDR2 is YYNGEE. The CDR3 is 16 residues long. The V gene lost 3 bases and the J gene lost 1 base, with 14 bases spanning the gap. CDR3 bases: TGTGCCAGCAGCGCCAAGAGGGCAGGTTCTGGAAACACCATATATTTT. Its protein is CASSAKRAGSGNTIYF.

This clonotype was picked up many times. The chain has TRBV20-1 and TRBJ1-1, with D maybe TRBD1 (5 bases). CDR3 length: 13 residues. Trimming left V 4 bases short and J 0 bases short, with 9 bases between. Germline V gene lookup returns CDR1 DFQATT and CDR2 SNEGSKA (reference sequence). The DNA of the CDR3 is TGCAGTGCTACGGGCAGGGTGAACACTGAAGCTTTCTTT. The encoded protein is CSATGRVNTEAFF.

Comments on this clonotype: A read error may explain this, as a much larger clone is one base away. This CDR3 is missing its conserved last phenylalanine or tryptophan, likely due to a read error. The rearrangement uses TRBV19 and TRBJ1-5, with 11 bases matching TRBD1. Germline CDR1 LNHDA, CDR2 SQIVND (reference sequence). Trimming cost V 4 bases and J 6 bases; bases outside gene matches: 5. The CDR3 consists of 15 residues. The CDR3: CASSTSGTGGQPQHL. Written as DNA, the CDR3 is TGTGCCAGTAGTACCTCCGGGACAGGGGGTCAGCCCCAGCATTTG.

This clonotype was seen at least ten times. The chain has TRBV4-1 and TRBJ1-2; the D is unclear. Deletions cut 1 base from V and 0 bases from J, with 15 bases between. This CDR3 is built from 17 residues. Per the germline V gene, CDR1 is MGHRA and CDR2 is YSYEKL. The CDR3 protein is CASSQALKTAANYGYTF. In DNA form, the CDR3 reads TGCGCCAGCAGCCAAGCTCTAAAAACGGCTGCTAACTATGGCTACACCTTC.

This clonotype was picked up many times. V is TRBV12-3 or TRBV12-4 and J is TRBJ1-5; no clear D gene. V lost 5 bases and J 7 bases, leaving 12 bases between the germline ends. The CDR3 is 13 amino acids. The CDR3, as DNA: TGTGCCAGCAGTCTCACCTCGGGGCAGCCCCAGCATTTT. It translates to CASSLTSGQPQHF.

This clonotype was seen repeatedly, ten times or more. The gene calls are TRBV19 and TRBJ2-7; D remains ambiguous. From germline, CDR1 is LNHDA and CDR2 SQIVND (reference sequence). This CDR3 spans 13 amino acids. Trimming pared 7 bases from V and 0 bases from J, leaving 10 bases between. CDR3 nucleotides: TGTGCCAGTACCTCCGGGTTCTCCTACGAGCAGTACTTC. Its translation: CASTSGFSYEQYF.

This clonotype was counted only a few times. This sequence joins TRBV13 and TRBJ1-5; D perhaps matches TRBD1 (5 bases). The CDR3 sequence is 16 residues long. V lost 0 bases to trimming and J lost 0 bases, with 9 bases between them. Looked up from germline, CDR1 is PRHDT and CDR2 is FYEKMQ (reference sequence). CDR3 in DNA: TGTGCCAGCAGCTTAGGGGCCGGACATAGCAATCAGCCCCAGCATTTT. Its protein is CASSLGAGHSNQPQHF.

This clonotype was counted at least ten times. The rearrangement links TRBV20-1 to TRBJ2-5; the D is unclear. The germline V gene has CDR1 DFQATT and CDR2 SNEGSKA (reference sequence). V was cut by 5 bases and J by 5 bases, with 18 bases left in between. The CDR3 contains 14 residues. Written as DNA, the CDR3 is TGCAGTGCTCAGGACCGCGGTCCGTCGGAGACCCAGTACTTC. It yields the protein CSAQDRGPSETQYF.

This clonotype was observed a few times. This CDR3 is CASSLVEGNQPQHF. The CDR3, as DNA: TGTGCCAGCAGCTTAGTGGAGGGAAACCAGCCCCAGCATTTT. V gene TRBV11-2 combines with J gene TRBJ1-5; D unclear. The V end lost 1 base, the J end lost 7 bases, and 11 bases lay between the germline ends. There are 14 residues in the CDR3. CDR1 is SGHAT and CDR2 is FQNNGV in the germline V gene.

Many counts were recorded for this clonotype. This chain uses TRBV6-1 with TRBJ1-1, with D tentatively TRBD1 (5 bases). With 4 bases removed from V and 0 bases from J, the gap between germline ends came to 6 bases. Germline CDR1 MNHNS, CDR2 SASEGT. The CDR3 has 13 amino acids. CDR3: CASSGQMNTEAFF. As DNA, the CDR3 is TGTGCCAGCAGTGGACAGATGAACACTGAAGCTTTCTTT.

The chain employs TRBV6-5 and TRBJ1-3, with a weak D call TRBD1 (6 bases). The CDR3 has 13 residues. Germline V CDR1 and CDR2: MNHEY, SVGAGI. V was clipped by 8 bases and J by 3 bases, with 11 bases between them. The CDR3 nucleotides are TGTGCCAGCCAGTCACAGGGTGGAAACACCATATATTTT. Its translation: CASQSQGGNTIYF.

Many counts were recorded for this clonotype. The chain joins TRBV13 to TRBJ1-2; 8 positions agree with TRBD1. Germline V lookup: CDR1 PRHDT, CDR2 FYEKMQ (reference sequence). Trimming took 4 bases from V and 5 from J; bases not matched to a gene: 9. The CDR3 sequence is 15 residues long. CDR3 protein: CASSSTQTGGYGYTF. CDR3 DNA: TGTGCCAGCAGCTCGACACAAACAGGGGGATATGGCTACACCTTC. Full variable domain (missing parts from reference TRBV13 and TRBJ1-2): AAGVIQSPRHLIKEKRETATLKCYPIPRHDTVYWYQQGPGQDPQFLISFYEKMQSDKGSIPDRFSAQQFSDYHSELNMSSLELGDSALYFCASSSTQTGGYGYTFGSGTRLTVV.

This clonotype occurred many times. The rearrangement joins TRBV6-5 to TRBJ2-2; D possibly uses TRBD1 or TRBD2 (5 bases each). Trimming pared 0 bases from V and 8 bases from J, leaving 13 bases between. The CDR3 length is 15 residues. From germline, CDR1 is MNHEY and CDR2 SVGAGI. CDR3 in DNA: TGTGCCAGCAGTTACTCGAATTACGAGGGGGGGGAGCTGTTTTTT. This encodes CASSYSNYEGGELFF.

In its sample, this clonotype was seen many times. The chain combines TRBV18 with TRBJ2-7; a weak D match, TRBD1 (6 bases). This CDR3 is 12 amino acids long. Germline loops: CDR1 KGHSH, CDR2 LQKENI. V lost 1 base to trimming and J lost 6 bases, with 7 bases between them. The CDR3 region has the DNA TGTGCCAGCTCACCACAAGGGGGCGAGCAGTACTTC. Protein: CASSPQGGEQYF.

V usage is TRBV4-1 and J usage is TRBJ2-7; D might be TRBD2 (5 bases). Trimming took 2 bases from V and 0 from J, leaving 17 bases between them. This CDR3 comprises 17 residues. The germline V gene has CDR1 MGHRA and CDR2 YSYEKL. Here the CDR3 reads CASSQSPPGISSYEQYF. The DNA for the CDR3 is TGCGCCAGCAGCCAATCCCCCCCGGGGATTAGCTCCTACGAGCAGTACTTC.

This clonotype was seen many times. The gene calls are TRBV12-3 or TRBV12-4 and TRBJ1-5, with D unresolved. The CDR3 spans 15 residues. Trimming removed 6 bases at V and 0 bases at J, with 12 bases between. As DNA, the CDR3 is TGTGCCAGCAGACAAGACATCTATAGCAATCAGCCCCAGCATTTT. Protein product: CASRQDIYSNQPQHF.

In this sample, this clonotype turned up many times. The rearrangement links TRBV2 to TRBJ1-3; 11 bases line up with TRBD1. V was pared by 5 bases and J by 4 bases, with 10 bases of the junction left unmatched. Germline V gene data show CDR1 as SNHLY and CDR2 as FYNNEI. This CDR3 has 17 residues. The CDR3 spells CASSRTGGASSGNTIYF. In nucleotides, the CDR3 is TGTGCCAGCAGTAGGACAGGGGGCGCGTCCTCCGGAAACACCATATATTTT.

In this sample, this clonotype turned up many times. The V gene is TRBV12-5, the J gene TRBJ1-5; D is ambiguous. This CDR3 has 13 amino acids. V was shortened by 7 bases and J by 4 bases, with 11 bases between the two germline ends. CDR1 is LGHNT and CDR2 is FRNRAP in the germline V gene. CDR3 sequence reads: CASAPGRNQPQHF. As DNA, the CDR3 is TGTGCTAGTGCCCCCGGTCGTAATCAGCCCCAGCATTTT.

This clonotype was counted between two and nine times. The chain joins TRBV20-1 to TRBJ2-2, with TRBD1 matching 7 bases. This CDR3 is built from 14 residues. After removal of 0 bases from V and 6 bases from J, the junction contained 4 bases not matched to a gene. The germline V gene has CDR1 DFQATT and CDR2 SNEGSKA (reference sequence). The CDR3 nucleotides are TGCAGTGCTAGAGATCCAGGGGGAGCCGGGGAGCTGTTTTTT. Amino acid sequence: CSARDPGGAGELFF.